The 32 T cell receptor beta chains given below trace back to one sample, sequenced in a study of OX40 agonist ivuxolimab in advanced cancers. Here immunoSEQ multiplex PCR was the method, and the copy in TCRdb shows in-frame clones only, minus some. The sample carries some 28,000 clones, around 85% recorded once. This sample comprised CD4+ or CD8+ T cells sorted from blood, obtained in a trial of the OX40 agonist ivuxolimab. Receptors were obtained from an adult with an advanced solid tumor such as melanoma, head and neck, liver or kidney cancer.

This clone has a handful of counts. The junction shows a germline mismatch at one end, possibly a read error. Distinct nucleotide sequences in the sample also encode this CDR3. V usage is TRBV5-1 and J usage is TRBJ2-7, with D uncertain. Germline values: CDR1 SGHRS, CDR2 YFSETQ. This CDR3 spans 13 amino acids. The CDR3 sequence: CASSYGRPYEQYF. CDR3 sequence (DNA): TGTGCCAGCAGTTACGGGCGGCCCTACGAGCAGTACTTC.

The table lists this clone with a count of one. The chain combines TRBV5-1 with TRBJ2-7; D is unresolved. The CDR3 runs to 13 residues. Germline values: CDR1 SGHRS, CDR2 YFSETQ. Trimming removed 0 bases from V and 0 bases from J, with 4 bases in between. The CDR3 DNA follows: TGCGCCAGCAGCTTGGGGGCCTCCTACGAGCAGTACTTC. Translated, it gives CASSLGASYEQYF.

This clone was recorded only once. The chain recombines TRBV7-9 with TRBJ1-4; 8 nucleotides agree with TRBD1. Germline values: CDR1 SEHNR, CDR2 FQNEAQ (reference sequence). Trimming cost V 4 bases and J 4 bases; bases outside gene matches: 5. The CDR3 sequence is 15 residues long. The CDR3 region has the DNA TGTGCCAGCAGCTCCTCCAGGGGGCTTAATGAAAAACTGTTTTTT. It encodes CASSSSRGLNEKLFF.

This sequence joins TRBV4-1 and TRBJ2-1, with 9 bases aligning to TRBD1. CDR3 size: 13 residues. CDR1 is MGHRA, CDR2 YSYEKL, per germline. Trimming cost V 4 bases and J 16 bases; bases outside gene matches: 11. DNA for the CDR3: TGCGCCAGCAGCCCCGAACAGGGGGCATACCCCTTCTTC. This sequence encodes CASSPEQGAYPFF.

The genes are TRBV7-2 and TRBJ2-7; D perhaps matches TRBD2 (5 bases). V lost 7 bases, J lost 1 base, and 20 bases lay in between. This CDR3 spans 16 amino acids. Germline V lookup: CDR1 SGHTA, CDR2 FQGNSA. The CDR3 protein is CASTISWRAPSYEQYF. The CDR3 DNA is TGTGCCAGCACCATCAGCTGGCGGGCTCCTTCCTACGAGCAGTACTTC.

The V call is TRBV27, the J call TRBJ2-1; D gene ambiguous. Germline lookup yields CDR1 MNHEY and CDR2 SMNVEV (reference sequence). V shed 10 bases and J shed 9 bases, with 13 bases lying between them. CDR3 length equals 11 residues. The CDR3 coding sequence is TGTGCCACCGCGGTTTTTGGTGAGCAGTTCTTC. This encodes CATAVFGEQFF.

The rearrangement joins TRBV21-1 to TRBJ2-5; no check of the table's D call, TRBD2, against the DNA was made. TRBV21-1 is an annotated pseudogene. CDR3 size: 13 residues. CDR3 loop: CASSPAGMETQYF. As DNA, the CDR3 is TGTGCCAGCAGTCCCGCGGGGATGGAGACCCAGTACTTC.

The chain joins TRBV5-1 to TRBJ2-3, with 13 nucleotides matching TRBD2. The CDR3 extends over 18 amino acids. Trimming took 4 bases from V and 0 from J; bases not matched to a gene: 8. Germline assignment: CDR1 SGHRS and CDR2 YFSETQ. For the CDR3, the DNA is TGCGCCAGCAGCGGATGGACTAGCGGGGGACCGAGCACAGATACGCAGTATTTT. Protein sequence: CASSGWTSGGPSTDTQYF.

This chain connects TRBV5-1 to TRBJ2-3; TRBD2 matches at 10 bases. The germline CDR1 and CDR2 sequences are SGHRS and YFSETQ. V lost 4 bases, J lost 2 bases, and 4 bases stayed unmatched. This CDR3 is built from 15 residues. This CDR3 is CASSIAGGPTDTQYF. The CDR3 DNA reads as TGCGCCAGCAGCATAGCGGGGGGTCCCACAGATACGCAGTATTTT.

The chain employs TRBV2 and TRBJ1-1; no firm D call. V lost 4 bases and J lost 0, with 6 bases in between. The CDR3 has 13 amino acids. Germline V gene sequence: CDR1 SNHLY, CDR2 FYNNEI. CDR3 protein: CASSAAMNTEAFF. The CDR3 coding sequence is TGTGCCAGCAGTGCGGCTATGAACACTGAAGCTTTCTTT.

CDR3 residues: CASSARTGSTGELFF. The CDR3 DNA is TGTGCCAGCAGCGCCCGGACAGGGAGTACCGGGGAGCTGTTTTTT. This chain joins TRBV9 and TRBJ2-2, with 8 bases fitting TRBD1. Germline V CDR1 and CDR2: SGDLS, YYNGEE. J lost 5 bases, V lost 3 bases, and 6 bases had no gene match. The CDR3 sequence is 15 residues long.

The gene calls are TRBV10-1 and TRBJ2-3; 9 bases are shared with TRBD2. CDR1 WNHNN and CDR2 SYGVQD come from the germline V gene (reference sequence). CDR3 size: 16 residues. The J segment lost 5 bases and the V segment lost 3 bases, leaving 9 bases of the junction unmatched. The CDR3 DNA sequence: TGCGCCAGCAGTGACGGAGGCGGGGGGGCCAAAGATACGCAGTATTTT. This encodes CASSDGGGGAKDTQYF.

CDR3 amino acids: CASRELAYHEQFF. DNA of the CDR3: TGTGCCAGCAGGGAGCTAGCATACCATGAGCAGTTCTTC. This chain links TRBV2 with TRBJ2-1, with D perhaps matching TRBD2 (5 bases). The CDR3 runs to 13 residues. V lost 6 bases and J lost 8, with 14 bases in between. From germline, CDR1 is SNHLY and CDR2 FYNNEI.

The CDR3 loop reads CASSPTGGQASGANVLTF. The DNA for the CDR3 is TGCGCCAGCAGCCCCACTGGGGGTCAGGCTTCTGGGGCCAACGTCCTGACTTTC. The chain has TRBV5-1 and TRBJ2-6; perhaps D is TRBD1 or TRBD2 (5 bases each). This CDR3 is built from 18 residues. Per the germline V gene, CDR1 is SGHRS and CDR2 is YFSETQ. V was pared by 4 bases and J by 1 base, with 18 bases between.

The chain employs TRBV27 and TRBJ2-7, with D possibly being TRBD1 (6 bases). The CDR3 extends over 14 amino acids. Per the germline V gene, CDR1 is MNHEY and CDR2 is SMNVEV (reference sequence). The V and J ends lost 2 bases and 2 bases respectively, with 10 bases between them. For the CDR3, the DNA is TGTGCCAGCAGTTTAGGGGACACGCCCTACGAGCAGTACTTC. Residues: CASSLGDTPYEQYF.

The J gene is TRBJ2-3, the V gene TRBV10-3, with D maybe TRBD1 (6 bases). Between the trimmed V and J ends, which lost 0 bases and 3 bases, there was a span of 19 bases. The CDR3 consists of 18 residues. CDR1 and CDR2 from the germline V gene are ENHRY and SYGVKD. CDR3 amino acids: CAISESSGTSAGTDTQYF. The CDR3 DNA sequence: TGTGCCATCAGTGAGTCTTCCGGGACATCAGCAGGAACAGATACGCAGTATTTT.

The chain joins TRBV7-9 to TRBJ2-5; D gene uncertain. The CDR3 is 15 residues long. Germline lookup yields CDR1 SEHNR and CDR2 FQNEAQ (reference sequence). Trimming left V 2 bases short and J 3 bases short, with 13 bases between. This chain's CDR3 is CASSLFETLEETQYF. The DNA of the CDR3 is TGTGCCAGCAGCTTATTTGAGACTCTCGAAGAGACCCAGTACTTC.

This chain joins TRBV2 and TRBJ2-7; D remains ambiguous. V lost 2 bases and J 2 bases, leaving 16 bases between the germline ends. Germline values: CDR1 SNHLY, CDR2 FYNNEI. The CDR3 runs to 16 residues. CDR3 coding DNA: TGTGCCAGCAGTGAAATCGCCCTCGGCGTACCCTACGAGCAGTACTTC. Its translation is CASSEIALGVPYEQYF.

The DNA of the CDR3 is TGTGCCAGCAGTCGTCCCTTCCTCACAGATACGCAGTATTTT. Protein: CASSRPFLTDTQYF. J is TRBJ2-3 and V is TRBV5-6, with D unresolved. V lost 5 bases and J lost 2, with 12 bases in between. There are 14 residues in the CDR3. Germline CDR1 and CDR2: SGHDT and YYEEEE.

The genes are TRBV7-8 and TRBJ2-7, with D tentatively TRBD1 or TRBD2 (5 bases each). The germline V and J ends were trimmed by 6 bases and 3 bases, with 15 bases remaining between them. The CDR3 spans 14 residues. Germline CDR1 is SGHVS and CDR2 is FQNEAQ. The CDR3 region is CASSRWDPNYEQYF. CDR3 nucleotides: TGTGCCAGCAGTCGGTGGGACCCCAACTACGAGCAGTACTTC.

The V and J genes are TRBV2 and TRBJ2-7, with TRBD1 matching 7 bases. This CDR3 comprises 12 residues. Trimming took 11 bases from V and 3 from J; bases not matched to a gene: 7. Germline CDR1 and CDR2: SNHLY and FYNNEI. This CDR3 reads CAPRTGDYEQYF. CDR3 sequence (DNA): TGTGCCCCCAGAACAGGGGACTACGAGCAGTACTTC.

V usage is TRBV7-9 and J usage is TRBJ2-4; D is uncertain. Germline CDR1 is SEHNR and CDR2 is FQNEAQ (reference sequence). The germline V and J ends were trimmed by 5 bases and 0 bases, with 14 bases remaining between them. The CDR3 covers 16 residues. The CDR3: CASSPTSNIAKNIQYF. CDR3 sequence (DNA): TGTGCCAGCAGCCCCACTTCCAATATAGCCAAAAACATTCAGTACTTC.

The chain carries TRBV7-9 and TRBJ2-1; 7 bases map to TRBD2. The CDR3 consists of 14 residues. Germline assignment: CDR1 SEHNR and CDR2 FQNEAQ (reference sequence). V shed 1 base and J 9 bases; nucleotides not matched to a gene: 6. DNA of the CDR3: TGTGCCAGCAGCTTAGGTGGGGGGGAGGCTGAGCAGTTCTTC. As protein: CASSLGGGEAEQFF.

This chain connects TRBV30 to TRBJ1-2; D not resolved. Germline-derived CDR1 and CDR2 are GTSNPN and SVGIG (reference sequence). Trimming stripped 1 base from V and 4 bases from J, with 7 bases between. The length of the CDR3 is 12 residues. The CDR3 loop reads CAWSDLAYGYTF. The CDR3 nucleotides read TGTGCCTGGAGTGATTTGGCCTATGGCTACACCTTC.

The chain couples TRBV7-9 to TRBJ1-3; maybe TRBD1 (6 bases). Germline lookup yields CDR1 SEHNR and CDR2 FQNEAQ (reference sequence). The V end was cut by 5 bases, the J end by 0 bases, with 14 bases between. This CDR3 is built from 16 residues. The CDR3 region has the DNA TGTGCCAGCAGCACCCATTCAGGGGTCTCTGGAAACACCATATATTTT. This gives the protein CASSTHSGVSGNTIYF.

The CDR3 loop reads CARLGDIRPGELFF. In nucleotides, the CDR3 is TGTGCCAGGCTGGGGGATATCAGGCCCGGGGAGCTGTTTTTT. This chain joins TRBV19 and TRBJ2-2; D assignment may be TRBD1 or TRBD2 (5 bases each). The CDR3 covers 14 residues. Germline loops: CDR1 LNHDA, CDR2 SQIVND (reference sequence). The V gene lost 9 bases and the J gene lost 6 bases, with 17 bases spanning the gap.

This chain connects TRBV6-1 to TRBJ2-2; D is uncertain. Per the germline V gene, CDR1 is MNHNS and CDR2 is SASEGT. This CDR3 region has 16 residues. V shed 3 bases and J shed 5 bases, with 16 bases lying between them. The CDR3 is CASSEKTDWRTGELFF. In DNA, the CDR3 is TGTGCCAGCAGTGAGAAGACGGATTGGAGAACCGGGGAGCTGTTTTTT.

Regarding this clone: This sample also contains other DNA sequences that code for the same CDR3. V gene TRBV5-6 combines with J gene TRBJ2-7; D is unresolved. CDR1 is SGHDT, CDR2 YYEEEE, per germline. V was shortened by 2 bases and J by 2 bases, with 8 bases between the two germline ends. CDR3 length equals 13 residues. As DNA, the CDR3 is TGTGCCAGCAGCTTCGGCAAACCCTACGAGCAGTACTTC. Protein product: CASSFGKPYEQYF.

The genes are TRBV5-5 and TRBJ2-3; D call uncertain. The germline CDR1 and CDR2 sequences are SGHKS and YYEKEE (reference sequence). The CDR3 runs 11 residues. Trimming took off 4 bases at V and 1 base at J, with 1 base between the two ends. The CDR3 DNA reads as TGTGCCAGCAGCCGCACAGATACGCAGTATTTT. Translation gives CASSRTDTQYF.

The chain carries TRBV7-8 and TRBJ2-7, with 9 bases identical to TRBD1. V lost 2 bases and J lost 2; bases outside the gene matches: 7. CDR1 and CDR2 (germline): SGHVS, FQNEAQ. The CDR3 covers 16 residues. The CDR3, as DNA: TGTGCCAGCAGCTTATTGCCGGGACAGGGCACCTACGAGCAGTACTTC. This translates into CASSLLPGQGTYEQYF.

J is TRBJ1-3 and V is TRBV5-1, with D perhaps matching TRBD1 (6 bases). CDR1 and CDR2 from the germline V gene are SGHRS and YFSETQ. The V and J ends lost 2 bases and 0 bases respectively, with 21 bases between them. The CDR3 totals 19 residues. The chain's CDR3 is CASSFPQRQAVPSGNTIYF. CDR3 in DNA: TGCGCCAGCAGCTTCCCACAAAGACAGGCTGTGCCCTCTGGAAACACCATATATTTT.

The V and J genes are TRBV19 and TRBJ1-2, with TRBD1 matching over 8 bases. From germline, CDR1 is LNHDA and CDR2 SQIVND (reference sequence). CDR3 size: 19 residues. J lost 1 base, V lost 8 bases, and 21 bases had no gene match. For the CDR3, the DNA is TGTGCCAGTTTGGGGCAGACGGTAAAAGAAACAGGGGGTAACTATGGCTACACCTTC. The encoded protein is CASLGQTVKETGGNYGYTF. Filled out from reference TRBV19 and TRBJ1-2, the complete variable domain reads DGGITQSPKYLFRKEGQNVTLSCEQNLNHDAMYWYRQDPGQGLRLIYYSQIVNDFQKGDIAEGYSVSREKKESFPLTVTSAQKNPTAFYLCASLGQTVKETGGNYGYTFGSGTRLTVV.